These 32 T cell receptor beta chains originate from one sample sequenced in a study of technical replicates of blood from a few donors. Sequencing was performed with immunoSEQ multiplex PCR; in TCRdb, only in-frame clones are kept and a portion is missing. The data contain tens of thousands of clones, around 92% of them seen just once; the ten biggest clones take up under 0.4%. Sequencing input: T cells isolated from PBMCs. These receptors all stem from a human donor in good health. Some clones in this sample may be carry-over from other donors' samples.

Only one count was recorded for this clone. The V call is TRBV28, the J call TRBJ1-2; D is uncertain. Germline V CDR1 and CDR2: MDHEN, SYDVKM. Trimming pared 6 bases from V and 4 bases from J, leaving 9 bases between. The CDR3 loop spans 12 amino acids. CDR3 bases: TGTGCCAGCAGATCCGAGTCCTATGGCTACACCTTC. This translates into CASRSESYGYTF.

V is TRBV2 and J is TRBJ2-1, with TRBD2 matching over 10 bases. Germline V gene sequence: CDR1 SNHLY, CDR2 FYNNEI. After removal of 6 bases from V and 4 bases from J, the junction contained 9 bases not matched to a gene. The CDR3 runs 16 residues. The CDR3 nucleotides are TGTGCCAGCAGAATTCAAGCGGGAGGGGGGTACAATGAGCAGTTCTTC. Protein product: CASRIQAGGGYNEQFF.

This chain joins TRBV27 and TRBJ2-1, with 9 bases matching TRBD2. V was pared by 6 bases and J by 10 bases, with 13 bases of the junction left unmatched. Germline V gene lookup returns CDR1 MNHEY and CDR2 SMNVEV (reference sequence). This CDR3 has 15 residues. The CDR3 is CASSLGAGGPLEQFF. CDR3 bases: TGTGCCAGCAGCCTGGGCGCGGGGGGGCCTTTAGAGCAGTTCTTC.

V and J are TRBV7-8 and TRBJ2-7; 10 bases are shared with TRBD2. Per germline, CDR1 SGHVS and CDR2 FQNEAQ. J lost 2 bases, V lost 6 bases, and 1 base had no gene match. The CDR3 has 13 residues. DNA of the CDR3: TGTGCCAGCAGACTAGCGGGGCCCTACGAGCAGTACTTC. Protein product: CASRLAGPYEQYF.

This clone appeared a few times. The CDR3 bases are TGTGCCAGCAGCTTGCGGGGATACACTGAAGCTTTCTTT. Protein product: CASSLRGYTEAFF. The V and J genes are TRBV5-4 and TRBJ1-1; D not resolved. This CDR3 region has 13 residues. The ends were cut back, 1 base at V and 3 bases at J, with 7 bases in the middle. Looked up from germline, CDR1 is SGHNT and CDR2 is YYREEE (reference sequence).

The chain links TRBV4-1 to TRBJ2-5, with unresolved D. Germline assignment: CDR1 MGHRA and CDR2 YSYEKL. The CDR3 has 12 residues. V was clipped by 0 bases and J by 4 bases, with 3 bases between them. CDR3 loop: CASSQDRETQYF. In nucleotides, the CDR3 is TGCGCCAGCAGCCAAGATAGAGAGACCCAGTACTTC.

J is TRBJ2-1 and V is TRBV27; 8 bases are a match to TRBD2. The length of the CDR3 is 17 residues. The J segment lost 7 bases and the V segment lost 3 bases, leaving 14 bases of the junction unmatched. Germline loops: CDR1 MNHEY, CDR2 SMNVEV (reference sequence). CDR3 sequence reads: CASSFTGGSLLLNEQFF. The CDR3, as DNA: TGTGCCAGCAGTTTTACGGGGGGGTCCCTCTTGTTGAATGAGCAGTTCTTC.

The chain is built from TRBV4-1 and TRBJ2-3; D possibly corresponds to TRBD1 (5 bases). Germline CDR1 is MGHRA and CDR2 is YSYEKL. V was shortened by 1 base and J by 0 bases, with 17 bases between the two germline ends. This CDR3 region has 18 residues. The CDR3 nucleotides are TGCGCCAGCAGCCAAGGGGGCATCCTCCCCTCTAGCACAGATACGCAGTATTTT. Its protein product is CASSQGGILPSSTDTQYF.

The chain carries TRBV5-6 and TRBJ1-6; TRBD1 matches 11 bases. V lost 4 bases and J lost 10; bases outside the gene matches: 7. Germline V gives CDR1 SGHDT, CDR2 YYEEEE. CDR3 length equals 15 residues. This CDR3 reads CASSPVGQGGSPLHF. In DNA form, the CDR3 reads TGTGCCAGCAGCCCCGTGGGACAGGGGGGATCACCCCTCCACTTT.

The chain employs TRBV2 and TRBJ2-1; 13 positions match TRBD2. The CDR3 is 14 amino acids. V was pared by 4 bases and J by 12 bases, with 6 bases of the junction left unmatched. Germline CDR1 is SNHLY and CDR2 is FYNNEI. The CDR3 DNA reads as TGTGCCAGCAGTGCCCGGACTAGCGGGGGCTCGCAGTTCTTC. Its translation is CASSARTSGGSQFF.

The V gene is TRBV19, the J gene TRBJ2-7, with 9 bases matching TRBD1. Germline CDR1 is LNHDA and CDR2 is SQIVND (reference sequence). V shed 5 bases and J 2 bases; nucleotides not matched to a gene: 4. The CDR3 consists of 14 residues. This chain's CDR3 is CASSSDRGAYEQYF. The CDR3 DNA reads TGTGCCAGTAGTTCGGACAGGGGAGCCTACGAGCAGTACTTC.

This sequence joins TRBV27 and TRBJ1-1; D perhaps matches TRBD1 (5 bases). The germline V gene has CDR1 MNHEY and CDR2 SMNVEV (reference sequence). The CDR3 has 12 amino acids. V lost 3 bases and J 4 bases, leaving 6 bases between the germline ends. This CDR3 is CASSFQGTEAFF. For the CDR3, the DNA is TGTGCCAGCAGTTTTCAGGGCACTGAAGCTTTCTTT.

V and J are TRBV7-2 and TRBJ1-5, with D possibly TRBD1 on 6 matching bases. Trimming took 5 bases from V and 3 from J, leaving 11 bases between them. This CDR3 comprises 14 residues. Looked up from germline, CDR1 is SGHTA and CDR2 is FQGNSA. The CDR3 protein is CASSPTGLNQPQHF. The DNA for the CDR3 is TGTGCCAGCAGCCCGACAGGCCTCAATCAGCCCCAGCATTTT.

CDR3 in amino acids: CASSELGQGQSPLHF. CDR3 bases: TGTGCCAGCAGTGAGTTGGGACAGGGCCAATCACCCCTCCACTTT. V is TRBV2 and J is TRBJ1-6, with 9 positions matching TRBD1. Per germline, CDR1 SNHLY and CDR2 FYNNEI. This CDR3 has 15 residues. After removal of 3 bases from V and 10 bases from J, the junction contained 7 bases not matched to a gene.

This chain uses TRBV25-1 with TRBJ2-1; TRBD2 agrees at 7 bases. Germline CDR1 reads MGHDK; CDR2 reads SYGVNS. The CDR3 is made up of 12 amino acids. Unmatched junction bases numbered 6, after V lost 10 bases and J lost 6 bases. The CDR3 DNA sequence: TGTGCCACGTCTAGCGGATTCAATGAGCAGTTCTTC. Encoded protein: CATSSGFNEQFF.

This sequence joins TRBV18 and TRBJ2-3; D may be TRBD2 (6 bases). V lost 3 bases and J lost 8, with 15 bases in between. The germline V gene encodes CDR1 KGHSH and CDR2 LQKENI. This CDR3 is 14 amino acids long. The CDR3 is CASSPGTGAVTQYF. CDR3 DNA: TGTGCCAGCTCACCCGGGACTGGGGCAGTTACGCAGTATTTT. Variable domain in full (rest from reference TRBV18 and TRBJ2-3): NAGVMQNPRHLVRRRGQEARLRCSPMKGHSHVYWYRQLPEEGLKFMVYLQKENIIDESGMPKERFSAEFPKEGPSILRIQQVVRGDSAAYFCASSPGTGAVTQYFGPGTRLTVL.

This clone was recorded only once. The rearrangement uses TRBV27 and TRBJ2-3, with 9 bases fitting TRBD2. V gave up 2 bases and J gave up 6 bases; unmatched junction bases: 3. CDR3 length: 14 amino acids. Germline V gene data show CDR1 as MNHEY and CDR2 as SMNVEV (reference sequence). CDR3 protein: CASSLGLASDTQYF. The CDR3 DNA sequence: TGTGCCAGCAGTTTAGGACTAGCGTCCGATACGCAGTATTTT.

V and J are TRBV4-1 and TRBJ2-2; D is unresolved. Trimming pared 0 bases from V and 0 bases from J, leaving 11 bases between. In germline, CDR1 is MGHRA, CDR2 YSYEKL. The CDR3 totals 17 residues. CDR3 sequence (DNA): TGCGCCAGCAGCCAAGACTCCCCTGAGGCGAACACCGGGGAGCTGTTTTTT. The encoded protein is CASSQDSPEANTGELFF.

The chain recombines TRBV10-3 with TRBJ2-1, with TRBD2 matching over 8 bases. The length of the CDR3 is 15 residues. CDR1 and CDR2 (germline): ENHRY, SYGVKD. Losses at the gene ends were 7 bases for V and 0 bases for J; bases not matched to a gene: 5. The DNA for the CDR3 is TGTGCCATCACCCAAACTAGCGGCTCCTACAATGAGCAGTTCTTC. Protein product: CAITQTSGSYNEQFF.

The chain combines TRBV9 with TRBJ2-7, with D perhaps matching TRBD2 (5 bases). Germline CDR1 reads SGDLS; CDR2 reads YYNGEE. Trimming shortened V by 0 bases and J by 0 bases, and 13 bases separated the two germline ends. The CDR3 is made up of 16 amino acids. The CDR3 bases are TGTGCCAGCAGCGTAGGAGCGGCGGCTAGCTCCTACGAGCAGTACTTC. Its translation: CASSVGAAASSYEQYF.

V gene TRBV18 combines with J gene TRBJ1-5; D uncertain. The CDR3 runs to 13 residues. V gave up 6 bases and J gave up 5 bases, with 11 bases separating them. CDR1 KGHSH and CDR2 LQKENI come from the germline V gene. CDR3 amino acids: CASSPDTDQPQHF. The CDR3 DNA reads as TGTGCCAGCTCCCCCGACACTGATCAGCCCCAGCATTTT.

This clone was seen only a few times. The rearrangement uses TRBV4-1 and TRBJ1-1; D is possibly TRBD1 (6 bases). This CDR3 is built from 16 residues. Trimming removed 1 base from V and 4 bases from J, with 16 bases in between. The germline V gene encodes CDR1 MGHRA and CDR2 YSYEKL. The CDR3 is CASSQGQGSWGTEAFF. The CDR3 nucleotides are TGCGCCAGCAGCCAAGGGCAGGGGAGTTGGGGCACTGAAGCTTTCTTT.

This CDR3 is CASNPERTDYNEQFF. As DNA, the CDR3 is TGCGCCAGCAACCCCGAACGGACAGACTACAATGAGCAGTTCTTC. This chain uses TRBV5-1 with TRBJ2-1; a weak D match, TRBD1 (6 bases). Germline assignment: CDR1 SGHRS and CDR2 YFSETQ. CDR3 size: 15 residues. V was trimmed by 6 bases and J by 3 bases, leaving 16 bases between them.

This clone was observed once. The chain recombines TRBV13 with TRBJ2-2, with 7 bases aligning to TRBD1. Per germline, CDR1 PRHDT and CDR2 FYEKMQ (reference sequence). The CDR3 consists of 13 residues. Unmatched junction bases numbered 6, after V lost 8 bases and J lost 6 bases. The CDR3 loop is CASRPQGAGELFF. Here the CDR3 DNA reads TGTGCCAGCCGCCCGCAGGGGGCCGGGGAGCTGTTTTTT.

J is TRBJ2-7 and V is TRBV11-2; TRBD2 matches 11 bases. There are 16 residues in the CDR3. The V segment lost 5 bases and the J segment 5 bases; nucleotides outside the gene matches: 11. CDR1 is SGHAT, CDR2 FQNNGV, per germline. This CDR3 is CASSHSGRAIVHEQYF. The CDR3 coding sequence is TGTGCCAGCAGCCATAGCGGGAGGGCCATTGTACACGAGCAGTACTTC.

CDR3 in DNA: TGTGCCAGCAGGGGGACAGGGGTCTGGCCCCAGCATTTT. Amino acids: CASRGTGVWPQHF. The V and J genes are TRBV2 and TRBJ1-5; 10 bases match TRBD1. This CDR3 is built from 13 residues. In germline, CDR1 is SNHLY, CDR2 FYNNEI. After removal of 6 bases from V and 9 bases from J, the junction contained 5 bases not matched to a gene.

The chain links TRBV25-1 to TRBJ1-2, with D tentatively TRBD1 (6 bases). V lost 1 base to trimming and J lost 6 bases, with 9 bases between them. Germline CDR1 reads MGHDK; CDR2 reads SYGVNS. The CDR3 runs to 13 residues. CDR3 in DNA: TGTGCCAGCAGTGAATTACAGGGTAATGGCTACACCTTC. Encoded protein: CASSELQGNGYTF.

CDR3 in DNA: TGCAGCGTGACTAGCGGGAGTGGGTACGAGCAGTACTTC. It yields the protein CSVTSGSGYEQYF. The chain uses TRBV29-1 and TRBJ2-7, with TRBD2 matching over 12 bases. The CDR3 runs to 13 residues. V gave up 6 bases and J gave up 4 bases; unmatched junction bases: 4. Germline values: CDR1 SQVTM, CDR2 ANQGSEA.

The rearrangement uses TRBV18 and TRBJ2-7; 8 nucleotides agree with TRBD2. This CDR3 contains 15 residues. CDR1 is KGHSH and CDR2 is LQKENI in the germline V gene. Trimming cost V 3 bases and J 5 bases; bases outside gene matches: 9. The CDR3 nucleotides read TGTGCCAGCTCACCGCCGGGGGGGGCGTCGAACGAGCAGTACTTC. Translation: CASSPPGGASNEQYF.

V gene TRBV19 combines with J gene TRBJ2-2; perhaps TRBD1 as D (6 bases). The CDR3 loop spans 17 amino acids. The V gene lost 4 bases and the J gene lost 0 bases, with 15 bases spanning the gap. In germline, CDR1 is LNHDA, CDR2 SQIVND (reference sequence). CDR3 coding DNA: TGTGCCAGTAGTACTCCCGACGACAGGACGAACACCGGGGAGCTGTTTTTT. It encodes CASSTPDDRTNTGELFF.

V and J are TRBV7-2 and TRBJ2-5; 7 bases are a match to TRBD2. CDR1 is SGHTA and CDR2 is FQGNSA in the germline V gene. There are 15 residues in the CDR3. The J segment lost 1 base and the V segment lost 3 bases, leaving 5 bases of the junction unmatched. The CDR3 is CASSLNGGSQETQYF. The CDR3 region has the DNA TGTGCCAGCAGCTTGAACGGGGGGAGCCAAGAGACCCAGTACTTC.

The rearrangement links TRBV28 to TRBJ2-1; a possible D gene is TRBD2 (6 bases). This CDR3 comprises 15 residues. Germline-derived CDR1 and CDR2 are MDHEN and SYDVKM. The ends were cut back, 3 bases at V and 4 bases at J, with 13 bases in the middle. The CDR3 sequence: CASSFPRSGYNEQFF. CDR3 DNA sequence: TGTGCCAGCAGTTTTCCACGGAGCGGGTACAATGAGCAGTTCTTC.